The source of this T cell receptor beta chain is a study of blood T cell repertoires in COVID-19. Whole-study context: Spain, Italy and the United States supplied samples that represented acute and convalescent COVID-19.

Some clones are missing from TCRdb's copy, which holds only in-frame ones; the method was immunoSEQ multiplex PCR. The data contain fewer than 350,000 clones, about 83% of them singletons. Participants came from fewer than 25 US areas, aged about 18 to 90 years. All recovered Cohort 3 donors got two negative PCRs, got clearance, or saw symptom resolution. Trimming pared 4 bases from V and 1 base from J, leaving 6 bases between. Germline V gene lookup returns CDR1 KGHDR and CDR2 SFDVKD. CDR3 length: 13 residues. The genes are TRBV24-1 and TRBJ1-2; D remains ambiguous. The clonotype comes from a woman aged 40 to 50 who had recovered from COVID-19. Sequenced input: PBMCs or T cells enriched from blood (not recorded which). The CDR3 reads CATSDPFNYGYTF. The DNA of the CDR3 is TGTGCCACCAGTGACCCATTTAACTATGGCTACACCTTC.